The 32 T cell receptor beta chains listed next were all sequenced from one sample in a study of cytomegalovirus exposure and HLA in healthy donors. Both 60 Vbeta primers and 13 Jbeta primers went into the PCR. Only in-frame clones appear in the TCRdb table, and some are missing; sequencing was by immunoSEQ multiplex PCR. The repertoire includes over 45,000 clones, about 83% of them detected once, and around 4.5% sits in the top ten. Sequenced sample: PBMCs. Receptors originate from a man aged 25-45 years in good health and CMV-seronegative.

This chain connects TRBV7-9 to TRBJ2-3; possible D gene TRBD1, 7 bases. Trimming cost V 5 bases and J 2 bases, with 14 bases left between them. The CDR3 spans 15 residues. The germline CDR1 and CDR2 sequences are SEHNR and FQNEAQ (reference sequence). CDR3 nucleotide sequence: TGTGCCAGCAGCCCGGGGGACAGACACACAGATACGCAGTATTTT. This gives the protein CASSPGDRHTDTQYF.

This chain uses TRBV12-5 with TRBJ2-1; maybe TRBD2 (5 bases). CDR1 is LGHNT, CDR2 FRNRAP, per germline. V lost 1 base and J 4 bases, leaving 5 bases between the germline ends. This CDR3 region has 13 residues. This CDR3 reads CASGLGGYNEQFF. The DNA of the CDR3 is TGTGCTAGTGGTTTGGGAGGGTACAATGAGCAGTTCTTC.

This clone was picked up a small number of times. The rearrangement uses TRBV4-3 and TRBJ1-2; 10 positions agree with TRBD1. The length of the CDR3 is 14 residues. V lost 0 bases, J lost 6 bases, and 1 base stayed unmatched. Germline CDR1 LGHNA, CDR2 YSLEER. CDR3 sequence (DNA): TGCGCCAGCAGCCAAGAGACAGGGGGCCATGGCTACACCTTC. Protein: CASSQETGGHGYTF.

The chain joins TRBV11-2 to TRBJ2-5; TRBD1 matches 9 bases. The V and J ends lost 6 bases and 2 bases, in that order; junction bases with no gene match: 7. Germline assignment: CDR1 SGHAT and CDR2 FQNNGV. The CDR3 runs 15 residues. The CDR3 DNA sequence: TGTGCCAGCAGAGGGATCGGGACAGGGCAAGAGACCCAGTACTTC. Its translation is CASRGIGTGQETQYF.

The rearrangement uses TRBV11-3 and TRBJ2-3, with 10 bases matching TRBD2. CDR1 is SGHNT, CDR2 YENEEA, per germline. The trim removed 4 bases at V and 4 bases at J, leaving 8 bases unmatched. The CDR3 extends over 16 amino acids. The CDR3 sequence: CASSSISGGRADTQYF. DNA for the CDR3: TGTGCCAGCAGCTCGATTAGCGGGGGGCGGGCAGATACGCAGTATTTT. The full variable domain, completed using reference TRBV11-3 and TRBJ2-3, is EAGVVQSPRYKIIEKKQPVAFWCNPISGHNTLYWYLQNLGQGPELLIRYENEEAVDDSQLPKDRFSAERLKGVDSTLKIQPAELGDSAVYLCASSSISGGRADTQYFGPGTRLTVL.

V usage is TRBV7-9 and J usage is TRBJ2-7; 10 bases map to TRBD1. V lost 5 bases, J lost 3 bases, and 4 bases stayed unmatched. Looked up from germline, CDR1 is SEHNR and CDR2 is FQNEAQ (reference sequence). The CDR3 covers 14 residues. The CDR3 region has the DNA TGTGCCAGCAGCCGACAGGGGGCCGACTACGAGCAGTACTTC. Protein sequence: CASSRQGADYEQYF.

The chain combines TRBV6-5 with TRBJ1-1, with 8 positions matching TRBD1. V shed 3 bases and J 1 base; nucleotides not matched to a gene: 7. The length of the CDR3 is 16 residues. CDR1 is MNHEY, CDR2 SVGAGI, per germline. DNA for the CDR3: TGTGCCAGCAGTTATCATGGACAGGGAAAGAACACTGAAGCTTTCTTT. Its protein product is CASSYHGQGKNTEAFF.

The chain carries TRBV6-5 and TRBJ2-7; D call uncertain. CDR3 length: 14 residues. The V end was cut by 0 bases, the J end by 2 bases, with 8 bases between. The germline gives CDR1 MNHEY, CDR2 SVGAGI. CDR3 sequence reads: CASSYSIETYEQYF. As DNA, the CDR3 is TGTGCCAGCAGTTACTCGATAGAGACCTACGAGCAGTACTTC.

The V and J genes are TRBV6-5 and TRBJ2-5, with TRBD2 matching over 12 bases. Losses at the gene ends were 2 bases for V and 3 bases for J; bases not matched to a gene: 4. CDR1 and CDR2 from the germline V gene are MNHEY and SVGAGI. This CDR3 is 16 amino acids long. CDR3: CASSYDLAGGKETQYF. The DNA for the CDR3 is TGTGCCAGCAGTTACGACCTAGCGGGAGGGAAAGAGACCCAGTACTTC.

This chain connects TRBV4-3 to TRBJ1-4, with 7 bases matching TRBD1. V lost 0 bases to trimming and J lost 8 bases; unmatched junction nucleotides: 9. The germline V gene encodes CDR1 LGHNA and CDR2 YSLEER. This CDR3 contains 16 residues. DNA of the CDR3: TGCGCCAGCAGCCAAGAAAGGACAGGCCAGAGGGAAAAACTGTTTTTT. This translates into CASSQERTGQREKLFF.

The chain uses TRBV7-9 and TRBJ1-2, with 10 bases that match TRBD1. Germline lookup yields CDR1 SEHNR and CDR2 FQNEAQ (reference sequence). The CDR3 sequence is 15 residues long. The junction had 11 bases not matched to a gene; V was cut back by 5 bases and J by 8 bases. The CDR3 coding sequence is TGTGCCAGCAGCCTGGAAAGGGGACAGGGGTCAGGCTACACCTTC. It translates to CASSLERGQGSGYTF.

CDR3 amino acids: CSVGPRRGELFF. The CDR3 coding sequence is TGCAGCGTTGGACCTCGGAGGGGGGAGCTGTTTTTT. The V call is TRBV29-1, the J call TRBJ2-2; D is perhaps TRBD2 (5 bases). Germline V gene data show CDR1 as SQVTM and CDR2 as ANQGSEA. This CDR3 region has 12 residues. V was shortened by 4 bases and J by 8 bases, with 11 bases between the two germline ends.

The chain links TRBV4-1 to TRBJ2-1, with 13 positions matching TRBD2. This CDR3 region has 19 residues. Germline V gene data show CDR1 as MGHRA and CDR2 as YSYEKL. Trimming took 3 bases from V and 1 from J; bases not matched to a gene: 9. CDR3 coding DNA: TGCGCCAGCAGCCATCCCCGACTAGCGGGAGGAGGGTCCTACAATGAGCAGTTCTTC. Its protein product is CASSHPRLAGGGSYNEQFF.

V gene TRBV4-3 combines with J gene TRBJ2-5; 7 bases agree with TRBD1. The end of the DNA aligns better with TRBJ2-7, so the J call may be wrong. The CDR3 is 15 residues long. The germline gives CDR1 LGHNA, CDR2 YSLEER. Here the CDR3 DNA reads TGCGCCAGCAGCCGAGGGACAGCCCTTTCCTACGAGCAGTACTTC. Translated: CASSRGTALSYEQYF.

Only one count was recorded for this clone. The chain links TRBV5-4 to TRBJ1-5; D possibly corresponds to TRBD1 (5 bases). The CDR3 loop spans 15 amino acids. Germline V CDR1 and CDR2: SGHNT, YYREEE (reference sequence). Trimming left V 4 bases short and J 0 bases short, with 11 bases between. The CDR3 is CASSVDSDSNQPQHF. CDR3 DNA: TGTGCCAGCAGCGTCGACAGTGATAGCAATCAGCCCCAGCATTTT. Variable domain in full (rest from reference TRBV5-4 and TRBJ1-5): ETGVTQSPTHLIKTRGQQVTLRCSSQSGHNTVSWYQQALGQGPQFIFQYYREEENGRGNFPPRFSGLQFPNYSSELNVNALELDDSALYLCASSVDSDSNQPQHFGDGTRLSIL.

The chain joins TRBV6-6 to TRBJ2-7, with a possible D match to TRBD1 (6 bases). CDR1 and CDR2 (germline): MNHNY, SVGAGI (reference sequence). V lost 1 base and J 3 bases, leaving 7 bases between the germline ends. The CDR3 covers 13 residues. The CDR3 reads CASSYLGGYEQYF. The CDR3 bases are TGTGCCAGCAGTTACTTAGGGGGCTACGAGCAGTACTTC.

This sequence joins TRBV6-4 and TRBJ2-1; a possible D gene is TRBD1 (7 bases). Germline CDR1 reads MRHNA; CDR2 reads SNTAGT. The CDR3 has 15 amino acids. V lost 4 bases to trimming and J lost 7 bases, with 17 bases between them. CDR3 DNA sequence: TGTGCCAGCAGTGCCCAGGGGGGTAGTCATAATGAGCAGTTCTTC. This gives the protein CASSAQGGSHNEQFF.

This chain connects TRBV10-2 to TRBJ2-3; TRBD2 agrees at 7 bases. Germline CDR1 is WSHSY and CDR2 is SAAADI. V shed 3 bases and J 6 bases; nucleotides not matched to a gene: 6. This CDR3 comprises 14 residues. CDR3 in amino acids: CASSEGGRGDTQYF. In nucleotides, the CDR3 is TGCGCCAGCAGTGAAGGCGGGAGAGGCGATACGCAGTATTTT.

The CDR3 reads CASSLTGAELAKNIQYF. DNA for the CDR3: TGTGCCAGCAGTTTAACTGGGGCCGAGTTAGCCAAAAACATTCAGTACTTC. The J gene is TRBJ2-4, the V gene TRBV27; D may be TRBD1 (5 bases). V was shortened by 2 bases and J by 0 bases, with 14 bases between the two germline ends. Germline CDR1 is MNHEY and CDR2 is SMNVEV (reference sequence). This CDR3 has 17 residues.

V gene TRBV9 combines with J gene TRBJ2-1, with 7 bases matching TRBD2. Germline loops: CDR1 SGDLS, CDR2 YYNGEE. The CDR3 covers 15 residues. Trimming cost V 0 bases and J 4 bases; bases outside gene matches: 4. CDR3 sequence reads: CASSVGSGNYNEQFF. The CDR3 DNA is TGTGCCAGCAGCGTAGGGAGCGGGAATTACAATGAGCAGTTCTTC.

The chain couples TRBV7-9 to TRBJ2-1; D remains unclear. Looked up from germline, CDR1 is SEHNR and CDR2 is FQNEAQ (reference sequence). V gave up 5 bases and J gave up 9 bases, with 17 bases separating them. This CDR3 is 14 amino acids long. The chain's CDR3 is CASSPKVLAAEQFF. The CDR3 DNA reads TGTGCCAGCAGCCCAAAAGTATTGGCCGCTGAGCAGTTCTTC.

Regarding this clone: The junction shows a germline mismatch at one end, possibly a read error. This CDR3 is CSSSLAGTGKGEKLFF. The CDR3 DNA follows: TGTTCCAGCAGCTTAGCAGGGACAGGGAAAGGTGAAAAACTGTTTTTT. The V and J genes are TRBV7-9 and TRBJ1-4; 9 nucleotides align to TRBD1. The germline CDR1 and CDR2 sequences are SEHNR and FQNEAQ (reference sequence). The CDR3 runs 16 residues.

This chain connects TRBV28 to TRBJ1-2; TRBD1 might be the D (5 bases). Trimming pared 3 bases from V and 8 bases from J, leaving 13 bases between. This CDR3 has 13 residues. Germline lookup yields CDR1 MDHEN and CDR2 SYDVKM. This CDR3 is CASSLGQGWGYTF. The DNA for the CDR3 is TGTGCCAGCAGTTTGGGGCAGGGTTGGGGCTACACCTTC.

The J gene is TRBJ1-6, the V gene TRBV7-8; a weak D match, TRBD1 (5 bases). Deletions cut 3 bases from V and 8 bases from J, with 11 bases between. The CDR3 has 14 amino acids. Germline lookup yields CDR1 SGHVS and CDR2 FQNEAQ. CDR3 sequence: CASSFTTGDSPLHF. The CDR3 DNA sequence: TGTGCCAGCAGCTTCACCACGGGGGATTCACCCCTCCACTTT.

The chain combines TRBV7-2 with TRBJ1-1; D remains unclear. Trimming removed 6 bases from V and 4 bases from J, with 12 bases in between. The CDR3 loop spans 13 amino acids. Germline CDR1 and CDR2: SGHTA and FQGNSA. The CDR3 sequence: CASSGLPGTEAFF. The CDR3 nucleotides are TGTGCCAGCAGTGGCCTACCGGGCACTGAAGCTTTCTTT. Complete variable domain (other parts from reference TRBV7-2 and TRBJ1-1): GAGVSQSPSNKVTEKGKDVELRCDPISGHTALYWYRQSLGQGLEFLIYFQGNSAPDKSGLPSDRFSAERTGGSVSTLTIQRTQQEDSAVYLCASSGLPGTEAFFGQGTRLTVV.

This rearrangement joins TRBV14 to TRBJ1-3; no clear D. Germline loops: CDR1 SGHDN, CDR2 FVKESK. This CDR3 has 14 residues. Trimming removed 4 bases at V and 0 bases at J, with 7 bases between. The CDR3 DNA reads as TGTGCCAGCAGCCCCGGGAGCTCTGGAAACACCATATATTTT. Residues: CASSPGSSGNTIYF.

This sequence joins TRBV7-2 and TRBJ2-7, with TRBD2 matching over 12 bases. Germline V gene lookup returns CDR1 SGHTA and CDR2 FQGNSA. CDR3 size: 17 residues. Trimming cost V 4 bases and J 2 bases; bases outside gene matches: 9. The CDR3, as DNA: TGTGCCAGCAGCTCTGGACTAGCGGGGAGACTTACCTACGAGCAGTACTTC. Translation gives CASSSGLAGRLTYEQYF.

The DNA of the CDR3 is TGCGCCAGCAGCTTGTCCAGCGGGGCAGATACGCAGTATTTT. Protein product: CASSLSSGADTQYF. This chain joins TRBV5-1 and TRBJ2-3, with 7 nucleotides matching TRBD2. The germline CDR1 and CDR2 sequences are SGHRS and YFSETQ. With 1 base clipped from V and 4 bases from J, the junction kept 3 bases outside the gene matches. This CDR3 is built from 14 residues.

The rearrangement links TRBV30 to TRBJ2-1; 8 nucleotides match TRBD1. The J segment lost 5 bases and the V segment lost 5 bases, leaving 5 bases of the junction unmatched. Germline loops: CDR1 GTSNPN, CDR2 SVGIG (reference sequence). CDR3 length: 13 residues. CDR3 amino acids: CAWDRGADNEQFF. The CDR3 bases are TGTGCCTGGGACAGGGGCGCCGACAATGAGCAGTTCTTC. The full variable domain, rest sourced from reference TRBV30 and TRBJ2-1, is SQTIHQWPATLVQPVGSPLSLECTVEGTSNPNLYWYRQAAGRGLQLLFYSVGIGQISSEVPQNLSASRPQDRQFILSSKKLLLSDSGFYLCAWDRGADNEQFFGPGTRLTVL.

This sequence joins TRBV5-4 and TRBJ2-1, with D perhaps TRBD1 (5 bases). V lost 1 base and J lost 8, with 13 bases in between. CDR1 SGHNT and CDR2 YYREEE come from the germline V gene (reference sequence). The CDR3 has 14 residues. The CDR3 reads CASSLQFTRDEQFF. The DNA for the CDR3 is TGTGCCAGCAGCTTGCAATTTACCAGGGATGAGCAGTTCTTC.

The V and J genes are TRBV5-4 and TRBJ2-7; 9 nucleotides align to TRBD1. The germline CDR1 and CDR2 sequences are SGHNT and YYREEE (reference sequence). Trimming at V came to 2 bases and at J to 2 bases, leaving 5 bases not matched to a gene. The CDR3 loop spans 15 amino acids. The CDR3 loop reads CASSFRGTGTYEQYF. CDR3 coding DNA: TGTGCCAGCAGCTTTAGGGGGACAGGGACCTACGAGCAGTACTTC. The full variable domain, its missing parts supplied by reference TRBV5-4 and TRBJ2-7, is ETGVTQSPTHLIKTRGQQVTLRCSSQSGHNTVSWYQQALGQGPQFIFQYYREEENGRGNFPPRFSGLQFPNYSSELNVNALELDDSALYLCASSFRGTGTYEQYFGPGTRLTVT.

There are a few counts of this clone. The chain employs TRBV9 and TRBJ1-1, with TRBD1 as a possible D gene (5 bases). Germline V gives CDR1 SGDLS, CDR2 YYNGEE. The CDR3 is 13 residues long. V lost 4 bases and J lost 11, with 18 bases in between. CDR3 in DNA: TGTGCCAGCAGCACTACCCCGACAGCGTGGGCTTTCTTT. Amino acids: CASSTTPTAWAFF.